This T cell receptor beta chain was identified during a study of cytomegalovirus exposure and HLA in healthy donors. Study context: Of around 400 genotyped donors, 75% to 90% grouped in the Caucasian-associated ancestry cluster.

PCR primers comprised 60 Vbeta and 13 Jbeta primers. Clones were read by immunoSEQ multiplex PCR, and TCRdb kept only the in-frame ones, dropping some. The sample lists roughly 80,000 clones; approximately 80% were seen once. With V trimmed by 4 bases and J by 5 bases, 7 bases remained unmatched. This CDR3 has 14 residues. Germline CDR1 reads SGHRS; CDR2 reads YFSETQ. Input material: PBMCs. The rearrangement joins TRBV5-1 to TRBJ2-3, with 7 positions matching TRBD2. This clonotype was sampled from a woman in her 30s in good health and CMV-seronegative. This chain's CDR3 is CASSRGTILDTQYF. The CDR3 nucleotides are TGCGCCAGCAGCCGCGGGACTATCCTAGATACGCAGTATTTT.